Listed here are 16 T cell receptor beta chains from one sample, sequenced in a study of Graves' ophthalmopathy and Graves' hyperthyroidism. The TCR beta CDR3 regions underwent amplification from RNA transcripts. Scientists carried out first-round RT-PCR using HTBI primers and then a second-round multiplex PCR. MiXCR, run by TCRdb on the multiplex PCR reads, gives a single entry per CDR3 protein. The table lists about 1.1 million distinct CDR3 sequences, about 36% of them singletons. The material sequenced was peripheral blood or thyroid tissue (not recorded which). The receptors stem from an adult man with Graves' hyperthyroidism.

This clonotype was counted ten times or more. This may arise from a read error, as a much more abundant clone is one base away. The chain combines TRBV20-1 with TRBJ1-1; 9 bases align to TRBD1. With 2 bases clipped from V and 3 bases from J, the junction kept 1 base outside the gene matches. Germline V gene lookup returns CDR1 DFQATT and CDR2 SNEGSKA (reference sequence). The CDR3 consists of 13 residues. CDR3 in DNA: TGCAGTGCTAGACGGGACAGGGACACTGAAGCTTTCTTT. This gives the protein CSARRDRDTEAFF.

The chain uses TRBV29-1 and TRBJ1-6; 9 positions match TRBD1. Germline CDR1 and CDR2: SQVTM and ANQGSEA. V lost 6 bases and J lost 13; bases outside the gene matches: 10. The length of the CDR3 is 13 residues. In nucleotides, the CDR3 is TGCAGCGTAAGACAGGGGGGCAATCAGCCCCTCCACTTT. This gives the protein CSVRQGGNQPLHF. The complete variable domain, with remaining parts taken from reference TRBV29-1 and TRBJ1-6, reads SAVISQKPSRDICQRGTSLTIQCQVDSQVTMMFWYRQQPGQSLTLIATANQGSEATYESGFVIDKFPISRPNLTFSTLTVSNMSPEDSSIYLCSVRQGGNQPLHFGNGTRLTVT.

The CDR3 loop reads CASSLPGQTLAYEQYF. Here the CDR3 DNA reads TGTGCCAGCAGCCTTCCGGGACAGACTCTCGCCTACGAGCAGTACTTC. This rearrangement joins TRBV28 to TRBJ2-7; 7 bases fit TRBD1. CDR1 and CDR2 (germline): MDHEN, SYDVKM. Trimming cost V 6 bases and J 2 bases; bases outside gene matches: 13. The CDR3 consists of 16 residues.

Regarding this clonotype: Mismatch with germline at one junction end may stem from a read error. The chain uses TRBV29-1 and TRBJ2-5, with D possibly TRBD2 on 7 matching bases. This CDR3 region has 13 residues. Germline V gene lookup returns CDR1 SQVTM and CDR2 ANQGSEA. CDR3 residues: CSVVRRGQGTQYF. In DNA, the CDR3 is TGCAGCGTTGTACGGCGGGGGCAAGGGACCCAGTACTTC.

This clonotype was counted many times. This chain connects TRBV29-1 to TRBJ2-7; D unresolved. V was trimmed by 0 bases and J by 6 bases, leaving 9 bases between them. CDR3 length: 12 amino acids. From germline, CDR1 is SQVTM and CDR2 ANQGSEA. The CDR3 spells CSVEDTTSEQYF. CDR3 DNA sequence: TGCAGCGTTGAAGATACCACGTCCGAGCAGTACTTC.

This clonotype was seen ten or more times. One junction end disagrees with the germline gene, perhaps due to a read error. The chain combines TRBV9 with TRBJ2-7; 9 bases fit TRBD1. CDR3 length equals 14 residues. Germline V gene sequence: CDR1 SGDLS, CDR2 YYNGEE. CDR3 region: CASSDTGGSDEQYF. The CDR3 bases are TGTGCCAGCAGTGATACAGGGGGCTCCGACGAGCAGTACTTC.

This chain uses TRBV14 with TRBJ1-1, with D hard to call. The CDR3 covers 20 residues. Deletions cut 2 bases from V and 0 bases from J, with 25 bases between. The germline V gene encodes CDR1 SGHDN and CDR2 FVKESK. This chain's CDR3 is CASSQRTRYGIGGMNTEAFF. CDR3 bases: TGTGCCAGCAGCCAAAGGACTAGATACGGGATCGGAGGGATGAACACTGAAGCTTTCTTT.

At least ten counts were recorded for this clonotype. The chain links TRBV28 to TRBJ1-6, with 10 bases aligning to TRBD1. The CDR3 contains 15 residues. Losses at the gene ends were 5 bases for V and 10 bases for J; bases not matched to a gene: 8. Germline V gene sequence: CDR1 MDHEN, CDR2 SYDVKM. CDR3 amino acids: CASSQPGTGASPLHF. The CDR3 region has the DNA TGTGCCAGCAGTCAGCCCGGGACAGGGGCATCACCCCTCCACTTT.

This clonotype was found many times. V gene TRBV7-8 combines with J gene TRBJ2-5; TRBD2 aligns across 7 bases. CDR3 length equals 14 residues. Per germline, CDR1 SGHVS and CDR2 FQNEAQ. After removal of 6 bases from V and 4 bases from J, the junction contained 8 bases not matched to a gene. The CDR3 DNA sequence: TGTGCCAGCAGTAAAGGGGAGGGTCGAGAGACCCAGTACTTC. Translated, it gives CASSKGEGRETQYF.

The chain is built from TRBV2 and TRBJ1-5; no clear D gene. The CDR3 spans 10 residues. Germline V gene lookup returns CDR1 SNHLY and CDR2 FYNNEI. Here the CDR3 reads CAAGGEPQHF. CDR3 nucleotides: TGTGCTGCTGGAGGCGAGCCCCAGCATTTT.

The table lists this clonotype with many counts. The rearrangement joins TRBV12-3 or TRBV12-4 to TRBJ2-7; TRBD2 aligns across 10 bases. The J segment lost 6 bases and the V segment lost 3 bases, leaving 5 bases of the junction unmatched. The CDR3 loop spans 14 amino acids. The CDR3 reads CASSLSGRASEQYF. The DNA for the CDR3 is TGTGCCAGCAGTTTGAGCGGGAGGGCCTCCGAGCAGTACTTC.

With respect to this clonotype: This may be a read error: a much more frequent sequence differs by one nucleotide. The gene calls are TRBV10-3 and TRBJ2-7; D is perhaps TRBD2 (6 bases). V dropped 10 bases and J dropped 2 bases, with 12 bases sitting between them. CDR1 and CDR2 (germline): ENHRY, SYGVKD. The CDR3 contains 12 residues. Here the CDR3 reads CATRRGAYEQYF. In DNA, the CDR3 is TGTGCCACCAGGAGGGGCGCCTACGAGCAGTACTTC.

In its sample, this clonotype was seen many times. The chain has TRBV12-3 or TRBV12-4 and TRBJ1-4; a possible D gene is TRBD1 (5 bases). Trimming cost V 5 bases and J 6 bases, with 13 bases left between them. The CDR3 is 14 amino acids. CDR3 sequence (DNA): TGTGCCAGCAGTCTCGGGGCGGCGGATGAAAAACTGTTTTTT. Residues: CASSLGAADEKLFF.

The V gene is TRBV14, the J gene TRBJ2-7; D is unresolved. Germline V gives CDR1 SGHDN, CDR2 FVKESK. The CDR3 runs to 16 residues. V lost 1 base to trimming and J lost 3 bases, with 16 bases between them. For the CDR3, the DNA is TGTGCCAGCAGCCAAGCATCGTCCCTAGGCCACTACGAGCAGTACTTC. This translates into CASSQASSLGHYEQYF.

This chain links TRBV6-1 with TRBJ2-6; 8 bases map to TRBD1. V lost 7 bases, J lost 0 bases, and 5 bases stayed unmatched. Germline CDR1 reads MNHNS; CDR2 reads SASEGT. This CDR3 region has 16 residues. CDR3 nucleotide sequence: TGTGCCAGCACGGGACAGGACTTCTCTGGGGCCAACGTCCTGACTTTC. Protein product: CASTGQDFSGANVLTF.

This clonotype has just a few counts. Being one base from a much bigger clone, this may be a read error. The J gene is TRBJ1-5, the V gene TRBV2, with 8 bases aligning to TRBD1. The V segment lost 4 bases and the J segment 8 bases; nucleotides outside the gene matches: 7. Germline V gene lookup returns CDR1 SNHLY and CDR2 FYNNEI. The CDR3 totals 14 residues. CDR3 protein: CASSGQGRREPQHF. The CDR3 DNA follows: TGTGCCAGCAGTGGACAGGGGCGCAGGGAGCCCCAGCATTTT. Based on the CDR3 plus reference TRBV2 and TRBJ1-5, the full variable domain is EPEVTQTPSHQVTQMGQEVILRCVPISNHLYFYWYRQILGQKVEFLVSFYNNEISEKSEIFDDQFSVERPDGSNFTLKIRSTKLEDSAMYFCASSGQGRREPQHFGDGTRLSIL.